This T cell receptor (beta chain) derives from a study of cytomegalovirus exposure and HLA in healthy donors. Study results and limitations: Information on immune exposure was restricted to one variable (CMV serostatus). Another analysis was done later, and it associated around 16,000 TCR beta sequences with HLA alleles at 0.05 false discovery rate.

On this clone: Its antigen is not known.

The PCR had 60 Vbeta and 13 Jbeta primers. Profiled with immunoSEQ multiplex PCR; TCRdb holds only in-frame clones, not every one. The table records roughly 150,000 clones, roughly 80% of them present only once. Trimming pared 5 bases from V and 2 bases from J, leaving 6 bases between. Germline V lookup: CDR1 MGHDK, CDR2 SYGVNS. This CDR3 is 12 amino acids long. The genes are TRBV25-1 and TRBJ2-5; D gene uncertain. The TCR comes from a male donor in good health and CMV-seronegative. The sequenced material came from PBMCs. The CDR3 reads CASSWQQETQYF. The CDR3 bases are TGTGCCAGCAGTTGGCAGCAAGAGACCCAGTACTTC.